Sequencing of this T cell receptor (beta chain) was carried out in a study of CD8+CD57+ T cells in acquired aplastic anemia. The overall study: Sorting CD4+ and CD8+ cells gave DNA averaging approximately 3 ug. Healthy donors averaged about 10 million reads for CD4+ cells.

Genomic DNA, the template, was used for profiling of the TCR beta VDJ and CDR3. TCRdb analysed the reads with MiXCR anew, one entry per CDR3 protein. In the table there are under 40,000 distinct CDR3 sequences, 65% to 80% of which are singletons. Germline assignment: CDR1 MNHEY and CDR2 SMNVEV (reference sequence). The germline V and J ends were trimmed by 6 bases and 4 bases, with 12 bases remaining between them. CDR3 length: 14 amino acids. Whole-study results and caveats: Both patients and controls carried the same twenty-nine CD8+ CDR3 sequences.

The sample holds many counts of this clonotype. The target antigen is unknown. The chain links TRBV27 to TRBJ2-2; D gene unclear. The sequence derives from a human donor in good health, serving as a control. Sequenced sample: sorted CD4+, CD8+, or CD8+CD57+ T cells (not recorded which) from PBMCs. For the CDR3, the DNA is TGTGCCAGCAGACCCCGGTTAGGCACCGGGGAGCTGTTTTTT. Amino acids: CASRPRLGTGELFF.